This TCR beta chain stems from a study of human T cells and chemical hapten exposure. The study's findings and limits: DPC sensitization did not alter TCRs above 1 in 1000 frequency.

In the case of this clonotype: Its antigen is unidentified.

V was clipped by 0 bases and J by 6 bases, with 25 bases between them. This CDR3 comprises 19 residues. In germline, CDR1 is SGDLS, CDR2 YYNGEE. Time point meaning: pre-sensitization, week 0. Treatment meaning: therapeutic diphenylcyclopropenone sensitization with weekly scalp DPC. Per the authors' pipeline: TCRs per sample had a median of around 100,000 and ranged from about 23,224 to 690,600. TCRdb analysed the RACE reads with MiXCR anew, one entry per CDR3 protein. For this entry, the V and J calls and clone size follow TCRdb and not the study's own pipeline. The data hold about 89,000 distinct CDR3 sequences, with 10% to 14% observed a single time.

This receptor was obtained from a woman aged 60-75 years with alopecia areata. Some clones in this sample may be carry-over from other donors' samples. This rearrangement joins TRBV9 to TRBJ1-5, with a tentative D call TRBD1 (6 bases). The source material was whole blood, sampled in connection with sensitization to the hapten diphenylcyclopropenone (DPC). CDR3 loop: CASSVVTLWRRGDGQPQHF. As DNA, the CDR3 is TGTGCCAGCAGCGTAGTTACCTTGTGGCGTAGGGGGGACGGTCAGCCCCAGCATTTT.